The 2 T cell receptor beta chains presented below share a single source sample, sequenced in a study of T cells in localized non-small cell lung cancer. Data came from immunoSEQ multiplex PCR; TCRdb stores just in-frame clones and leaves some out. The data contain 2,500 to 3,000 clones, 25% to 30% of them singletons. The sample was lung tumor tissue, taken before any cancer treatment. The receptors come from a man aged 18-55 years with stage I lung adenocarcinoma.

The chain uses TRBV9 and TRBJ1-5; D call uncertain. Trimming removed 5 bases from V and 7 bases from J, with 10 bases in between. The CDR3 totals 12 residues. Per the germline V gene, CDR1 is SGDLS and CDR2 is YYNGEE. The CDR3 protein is CASSEEAQPQHF. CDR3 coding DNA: TGTGCCAGCAGTGAAGAGGCCCAGCCCCAGCATTTT.

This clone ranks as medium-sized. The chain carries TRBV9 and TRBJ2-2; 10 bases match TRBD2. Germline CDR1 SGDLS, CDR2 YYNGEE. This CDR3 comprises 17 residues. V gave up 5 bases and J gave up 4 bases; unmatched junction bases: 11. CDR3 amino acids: CASRAGASGGVTGELFF. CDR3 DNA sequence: TGTGCCAGCAGGGCTGGCGCTAGCGGGGGTGTCACCGGGGAGCTGTTTTTT.